Shown below are 14 T cell receptor beta chains from a single sample sequenced in a study of fetal regulatory T cell absence and autoimmunity. The assay was immunoSEQ multiplex PCR, and TCRdb's table has in-frame clones only and misses some. Seen here are about 46,000 clones, just under 85% observed once, and the top ten hold roughly 0.37%. The specimen was cord blood. These receptors were taken from a newborn boy with IPEX syndrome.

The CDR3 loop is CASSLAERLRETQYF. CDR3 coding DNA: TGTGCCAGCAGCTTGGCGGAACGACTCCGGGAGACCCAGTACTTC. The chain joins TRBV7-9 to TRBJ2-5, with D unclear. V lost 3 bases, J lost 5 bases, and 16 bases lay in between. Germline V gives CDR1 SEHNR, CDR2 FQNEAQ (reference sequence). The CDR3 extends over 15 amino acids.

The chain recombines TRBV7-2 with TRBJ1-3; no reliable D call. The germline V and J ends were trimmed by 3 bases and 0 bases, with 6 bases remaining between them. The CDR3 extends over 14 amino acids. CDR1 is SGHTA and CDR2 is FQGNSA in the germline V gene. CDR3 DNA sequence: TGTGCCAGCAGCTTCGACAACTCTGGAAACACCATATATTTT. It translates to CASSFDNSGNTIYF.

The CDR3 DNA reads TGCGCCAGCAGCCGAGAAACCAGGCTAGCGGGGGGGCACGGGGGCACAGATACGCAGTATTTT. Translation gives CASSRETRLAGGHGGTDTQYF. This chain uses TRBV4-3 with TRBJ2-3, with TRBD2 matching over 12 bases. The CDR3 spans 21 residues. With 4 bases clipped from V and 1 base from J, the junction kept 18 bases outside the gene matches. The V gene's germline CDR1 is LGHNA and CDR2 YSLEER.

This chain uses TRBV4-1 with TRBJ2-1, with 13 bases identical to TRBD2. In germline, CDR1 is MGHRA, CDR2 YSYEKL. With V trimmed by 0 bases and J by 6 bases, 5 bases remained unmatched. The CDR3 is 17 amino acids. The CDR3 region is CASSQDPGLAGSNEQFF. For the CDR3, the DNA is TGCGCCAGCAGCCAAGATCCGGGACTAGCGGGATCCAATGAGCAGTTCTTC.

V usage is TRBV6-1 and J usage is TRBJ1-2; 7 nucleotides align to TRBD1. The CDR3 consists of 15 residues. J gave up 11 bases and V 2 bases, and 14 bases lay outside the gene matches. The germline V gene has CDR1 MNHNS and CDR2 SASEGT. The CDR3 nucleotides are TGTGCCAGCAGTGAATTAGGGACAGCCACCCTTTGGTACACCTTC. Protein product: CASSELGTATLWYTF.

This clone came up once. CDR3 amino acids: CASSLASGRGTGELFF. As DNA, the CDR3 is TGCGCCAGCAGCTTGGCTAGCGGGAGGGGCACCGGGGAGCTGTTTTTT. The V and J genes are TRBV5-1 and TRBJ2-2; 12 bases match TRBD2. V was clipped by 0 bases and J by 4 bases; unmatched bases: 1. The CDR3 is 16 residues long. Germline V gene data show CDR1 as SGHRS and CDR2 as YFSETQ.

The chain joins TRBV5-4 to TRBJ2-7; D is unresolved. V lost 4 bases to trimming and J lost 1 base, with 15 bases between them. Germline V gene lookup returns CDR1 SGHNT and CDR2 YYREEE (reference sequence). This CDR3 region has 15 residues. CDR3 DNA sequence: TGTGCCAGCAGCCTAGGTGCGAGCCGTTCCTACGAGCAGTACTTC. This translates into CASSLGASRSYEQYF.

V is TRBV18 and J is TRBJ2-7; 8 bases fit TRBD1. CDR1 is KGHSH and CDR2 is LQKENI in the germline V gene. Trimming at V came to 3 bases and at J to 6 bases, leaving 7 bases not matched to a gene. The CDR3 is made up of 14 amino acids. In DNA form, the CDR3 reads TGTGCCAGCTCACCCCAGACAGGGGCGTTCGAGCAGTACTTC. Translation gives CASSPQTGAFEQYF.

The DNA of the CDR3 is TGTGCCCCCGTGTGTTACGAGCAGTACTTC. It translates to CAPVCYEQYF. This chain uses TRBV6-4 with TRBJ2-7; D remains ambiguous. The CDR3 loop spans 10 amino acids. Per the germline V gene, CDR1 is MRHNA and CDR2 is SNTAGT. V was pared by 11 bases and J by 4 bases, with 9 bases between.

This sequence joins TRBV29-1 and TRBJ1-2; possibly TRBD1 for D (5 bases). V lost 3 bases and J lost 5, with 13 bases in between. Germline V lookup: CDR1 SQVTM, CDR2 ANQGSEA. This CDR3 is built from 13 residues. In nucleotides, the CDR3 is TGCAGCGTTGATATAGCAGGGAGGTATGGCTACACCTTC. Translation: CSVDIAGRYGYTF. Full variable domain (missing parts from reference TRBV29-1 and TRBJ1-2): SAVISQKPSRDICQRGTSLTIQCQVDSQVTMMFWYRQQPGQSLTLIATANQGSEATYESGFVIDKFPISRPNLTFSTLTVSNMSPEDSSIYLCSVDIAGRYGYTFGSGTRLTVV.

The chain has TRBV2 and TRBJ2-7; D may be TRBD1 (5 bases). The CDR3 has 12 amino acids. V shed 3 bases and J shed 3 bases, with 6 bases lying between them. Germline V gives CDR1 SNHLY, CDR2 FYNNEI. The DNA of the CDR3 is TGTGCCAGCAGTGAGGACAACTACGAGCAGTACTTC. This translates into CASSEDNYEQYF.

The chain joins TRBV11-2 to TRBJ2-2, with 12 bases that match TRBD2. Germline V gene lookup returns CDR1 SGHAT and CDR2 FQNNGV. The CDR3 is 16 amino acids. The V segment lost 3 bases and the J segment 5 bases; nucleotides outside the gene matches: 4. The CDR3 loop is CASSLSSGGATGELFF. The CDR3 DNA follows: TGTGCCAGCAGCTTGTCTAGCGGGGGGGCGACCGGGGAGCTGTTTTTT.

The rearrangement joins TRBV2 to TRBJ2-7; TRBD1 matches 10 bases. Germline assignment: CDR1 SNHLY and CDR2 FYNNEI. Trimming removed 4 bases from V and 4 bases from J; junction bases left unmatched: 7. The CDR3 loop spans 15 amino acids. CDR3 protein: CASSARQGARYEQYF. DNA for the CDR3: TGTGCCAGCAGTGCCCGACAGGGGGCGAGGTACGAGCAGTACTTC.

The V and J genes are TRBV7-6 and TRBJ2-7; TRBD1 aligns across 9 bases. The J segment lost 1 base and the V segment lost 4 bases, leaving 5 bases of the junction unmatched. This CDR3 is built from 15 residues. CDR1 and CDR2 from the germline V gene are SGHVS and FNYEAQ. The CDR3 loop reads CASSSPGQGSYEQYF. The CDR3 nucleotides read TGTGCCAGCAGCTCCCCGGGACAGGGATCCTACGAGCAGTACTTC.